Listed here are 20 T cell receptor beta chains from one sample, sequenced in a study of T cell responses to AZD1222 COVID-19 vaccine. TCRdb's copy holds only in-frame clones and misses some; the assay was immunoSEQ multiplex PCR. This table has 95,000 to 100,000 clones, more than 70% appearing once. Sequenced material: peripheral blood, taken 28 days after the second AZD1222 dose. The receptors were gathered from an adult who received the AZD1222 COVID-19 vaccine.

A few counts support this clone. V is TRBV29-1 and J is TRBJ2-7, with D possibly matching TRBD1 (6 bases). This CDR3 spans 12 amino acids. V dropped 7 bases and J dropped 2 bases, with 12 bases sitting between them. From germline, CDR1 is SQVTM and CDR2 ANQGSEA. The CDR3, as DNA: TGCAGCGCCAAGACAGGCACCTACGAGCAGTACTTC. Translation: CSAKTGTYEQYF.

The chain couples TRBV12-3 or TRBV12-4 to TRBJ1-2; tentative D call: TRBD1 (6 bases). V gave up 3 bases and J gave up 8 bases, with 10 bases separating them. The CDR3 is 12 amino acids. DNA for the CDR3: TGTGCCAGCAGTTTGGTCGGACAGGGCTACACCTTC. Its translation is CASSLVGQGYTF.

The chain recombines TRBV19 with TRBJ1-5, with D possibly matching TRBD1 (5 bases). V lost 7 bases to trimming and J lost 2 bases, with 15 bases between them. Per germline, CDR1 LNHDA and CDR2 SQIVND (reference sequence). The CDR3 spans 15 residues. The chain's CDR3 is CASTTGQGGNQPQHF. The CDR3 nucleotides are TGTGCCAGTACCACTGGGCAGGGAGGCAATCAGCCCCAGCATTTT.

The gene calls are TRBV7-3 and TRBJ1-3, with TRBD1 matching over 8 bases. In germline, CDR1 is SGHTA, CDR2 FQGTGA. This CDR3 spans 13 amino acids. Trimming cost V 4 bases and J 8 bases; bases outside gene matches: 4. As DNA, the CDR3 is TGTGCCAGCAGCTCCGGACAGGGTGACACCATATATTTT. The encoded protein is CASSSGQGDTIYF.

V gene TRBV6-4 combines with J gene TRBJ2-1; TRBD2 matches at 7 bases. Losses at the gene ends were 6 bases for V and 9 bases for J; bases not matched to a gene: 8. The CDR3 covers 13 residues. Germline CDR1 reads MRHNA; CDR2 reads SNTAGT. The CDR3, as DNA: TGTGCCAGCAGCTCCACTAGCGCGGGTGAGCAGTTCTTC. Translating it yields CASSSTSAGEQFF.

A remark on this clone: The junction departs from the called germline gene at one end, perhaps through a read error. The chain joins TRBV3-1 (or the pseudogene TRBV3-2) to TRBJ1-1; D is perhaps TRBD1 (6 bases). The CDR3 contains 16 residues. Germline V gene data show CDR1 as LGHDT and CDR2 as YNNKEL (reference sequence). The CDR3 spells CASSQAPGTKNTEAFF. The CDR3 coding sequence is TGTGCCAGCAGTCAAGCCCCCGGGACAAAGAACACTGAAGCTTTCTTT.

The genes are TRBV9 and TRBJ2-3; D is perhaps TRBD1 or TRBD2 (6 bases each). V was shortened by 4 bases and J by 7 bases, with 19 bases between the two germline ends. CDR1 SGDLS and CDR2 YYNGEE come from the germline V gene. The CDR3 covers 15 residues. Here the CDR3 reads CASSMWDGGTYTQYF. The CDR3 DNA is TGTGCCAGCAGCATGTGGGACGGGGGCACCTATACGCAGTATTTT.

The CDR3 DNA follows: TGTGCCAGCAGCGCCTACCGCCGGACAGGGTCCAACACCGGGGAGCTGTTTTTT. Its protein is CASSAYRRTGSNTGELFF. The rearrangement uses TRBV7-8 and TRBJ2-2, with 8 bases that match TRBD1. With 5 bases clipped from V and 2 bases from J, the junction kept 13 bases outside the gene matches. This CDR3 contains 18 residues. CDR1 and CDR2 (germline): SGHVS, FQNEAQ.

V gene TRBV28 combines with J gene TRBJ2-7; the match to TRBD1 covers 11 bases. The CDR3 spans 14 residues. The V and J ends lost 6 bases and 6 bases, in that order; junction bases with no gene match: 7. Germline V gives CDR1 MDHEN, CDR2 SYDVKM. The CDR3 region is CASRTRTGGFEQYF. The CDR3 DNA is TGTGCCAGCAGGACCCGGACAGGGGGCTTCGAGCAGTACTTC.

The CDR3 bases are TGTGCCAGCGGAACCGGGACAGGGGGCGCCGGGGAGCTGTTTTTT. The encoded protein is CASGTGTGGAGELFF. This chain links TRBV27 with TRBJ2-2, with 12 bases lining up with TRBD1. The junction had 7 bases not matched to a gene; V was cut back by 8 bases and J by 6 bases. CDR3 length equals 15 residues. Germline CDR1 MNHEY, CDR2 SMNVEV (reference sequence).

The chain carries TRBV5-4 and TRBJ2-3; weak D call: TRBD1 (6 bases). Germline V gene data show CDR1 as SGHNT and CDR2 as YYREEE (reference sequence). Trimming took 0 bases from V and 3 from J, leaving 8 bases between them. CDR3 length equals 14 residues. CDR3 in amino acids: CASSLGGGTDTQYF. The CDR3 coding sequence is TGTGCCAGCAGCTTGGGAGGGGGAACAGATACGCAGTATTTT.

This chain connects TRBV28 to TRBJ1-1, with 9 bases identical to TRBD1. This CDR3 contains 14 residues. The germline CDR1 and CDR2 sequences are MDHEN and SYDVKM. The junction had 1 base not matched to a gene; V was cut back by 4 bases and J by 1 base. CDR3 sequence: CASSSGQGNTEAFF. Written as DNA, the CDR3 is TGTGCCAGCAGTTCGGGACAGGGGAACACTGAAGCTTTCTTT.

The CDR3 spells CASSPDVSGGTYNEQFF. The CDR3 region has the DNA TGTGCCAGCAGCCCAGACGTTAGCGGGGGGACCTACAATGAGCAGTTCTTC. The chain recombines TRBV14 with TRBJ2-1; 10 nucleotides agree with TRBD2. V was clipped by 4 bases and J by 2 bases; unmatched bases: 8. This CDR3 region has 17 residues. Germline V CDR1 and CDR2: SGHDN, FVKESK.

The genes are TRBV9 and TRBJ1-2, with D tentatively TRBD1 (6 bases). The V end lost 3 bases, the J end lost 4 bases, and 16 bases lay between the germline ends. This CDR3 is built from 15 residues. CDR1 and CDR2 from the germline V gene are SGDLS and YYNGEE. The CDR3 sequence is CASSARDKGGYGYTF. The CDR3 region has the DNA TGTGCCAGCAGCGCCCGGGACAAGGGGGGCTATGGCTACACCTTC.

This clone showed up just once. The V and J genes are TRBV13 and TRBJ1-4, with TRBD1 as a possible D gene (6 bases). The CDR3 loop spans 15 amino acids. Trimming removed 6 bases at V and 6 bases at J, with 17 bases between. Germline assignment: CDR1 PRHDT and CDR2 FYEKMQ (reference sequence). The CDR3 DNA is TGTGCCAGCAGACAAACCAGGGGCGCTCATGAAAAACTGTTTTTT. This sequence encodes CASRQTRGAHEKLFF. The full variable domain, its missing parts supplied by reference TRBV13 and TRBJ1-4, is AAGVIQSPRHLIKEKRETATLKCYPIPRHDTVYWYQQGPGQDPQFLISFYEKMQSDKGSIPDRFSAQQFSDYHSELNMSSLELGDSALYFCASRQTRGAHEKLFFGSGTQLSVL.

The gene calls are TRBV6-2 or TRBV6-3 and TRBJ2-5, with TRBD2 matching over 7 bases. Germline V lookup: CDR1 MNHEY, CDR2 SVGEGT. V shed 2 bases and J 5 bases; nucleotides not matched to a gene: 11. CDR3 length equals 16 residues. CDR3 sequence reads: CASSYRRQLAEETQYF. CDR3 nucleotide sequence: TGTGCCAGCAGTTACCGCCGCCAGCTAGCGGAGGAGACCCAGTACTTC.

CDR3 protein: CASSQSMGQGSFSNQPQHF. In nucleotides, the CDR3 is TGCGCCAGCAGTCAATCGATGGGACAGGGGTCCTTCAGCAATCAGCCCCAGCATTTT. The rearrangement links TRBV23-1 to TRBJ1-5; 10 bases are shared with TRBD1. TRBV23-1 counts as an open reading frame of uncertain function. This CDR3 spans 19 amino acids. V was clipped by 0 bases and J by 1 base; unmatched bases: 9.

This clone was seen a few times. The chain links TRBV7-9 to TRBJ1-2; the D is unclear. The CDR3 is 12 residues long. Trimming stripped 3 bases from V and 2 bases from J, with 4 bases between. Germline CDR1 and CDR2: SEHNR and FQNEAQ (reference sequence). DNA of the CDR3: TGTGCCAGCAGCTTGTCCAACTATGGCTACACCTTC. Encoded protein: CASSLSNYGYTF.

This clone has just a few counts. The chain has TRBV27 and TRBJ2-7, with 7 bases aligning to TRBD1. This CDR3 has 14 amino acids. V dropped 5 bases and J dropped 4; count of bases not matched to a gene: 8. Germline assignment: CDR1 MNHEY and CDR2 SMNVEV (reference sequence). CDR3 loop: CASSLTGATYEQYF. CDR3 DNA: TGTGCCAGCAGTCTTACAGGGGCGACGTACGAGCAGTACTTC.

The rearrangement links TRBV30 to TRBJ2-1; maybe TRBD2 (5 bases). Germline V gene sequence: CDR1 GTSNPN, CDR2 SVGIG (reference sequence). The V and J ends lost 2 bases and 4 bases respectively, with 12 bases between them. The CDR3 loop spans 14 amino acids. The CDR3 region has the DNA TGTGCCTGGAGTTCAGGCCGGAGGTACAATGAGCAGTTCTTC. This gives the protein CAWSSGRRYNEQFF.